Shown below are 31 T cell receptor beta chains from a single sample sequenced in a study of Ad26.COV2.S vaccination and SARS-CoV-2 variants. Specified treatment: around 19 received Ad26.COV2.S at low or high dose, single or two shots; 5 received placebo; per-sample allocation not given. Samples were taken on day 63 after the first vaccine or placebo injection. Sequencing used immunoSEQ multiplex PCR; TCRdb keeps in-frame clones, though not all of them. The data show about 220,000 clones, around nine tenths seen once. Sequenced material: peripheral blood, taken in a trial of Ad26.COV2.S vaccine versus placebo. These receptors were collected from a person between 18 and 65 years old who received the Ad26.COV2.S COVID-19 vaccine or a placebo.

This clone appeared a few times. The chain couples TRBV30 to TRBJ1-3, with D unresolved. The CDR3 loop spans 14 amino acids. V was shortened by 2 bases and J by 3 bases, with 11 bases between the two germline ends. CDR1 and CDR2 from the germline V gene are GTSNPN and SVGIG (reference sequence). The DNA for the CDR3 is TGTGCCTGGAGTCTAGGGATAAATGGAAACACCATATATTTT. This codes for CAWSLGINGNTIYF.

The chain has TRBV5-5 and TRBJ2-7, with D perhaps TRBD2 (5 bases). Deletions cut 3 bases from V and 0 bases from J, with 19 bases between. The CDR3 has 17 amino acids. CDR1 SGHKS and CDR2 YYEKEE come from the germline V gene (reference sequence). The CDR3 spells CASSSATRGSPSYEQYF. In DNA, the CDR3 is TGTGCCAGCAGCTCTGCTACAAGAGGGTCCCCCTCCTACGAGCAGTACTTC.

This chain links TRBV6-6 with TRBJ2-1, with 11 bases fitting TRBD1. The length of the CDR3 is 14 residues. Germline V CDR1 and CDR2: MNHNY, SVGAGI (reference sequence). Losses at the gene ends were 6 bases for V and 7 bases for J; bases not matched to a gene: 5. The chain's CDR3 is CASRDRGLPNEQFF. The CDR3, as DNA: TGTGCCAGCAGGGACAGGGGGCTACCAAATGAGCAGTTCTTC.

V gene TRBV7-2 combines with J gene TRBJ2-5; D gene unclear. The V gene lost 1 base and the J gene lost 5 bases, with 11 bases spanning the gap. This CDR3 spans 14 amino acids. Germline lookup yields CDR1 SGHTA and CDR2 FQGNSA. CDR3 in DNA: TGTGCCAGCAGCTTAGGACCCTTCGGGGAGACCCAGTACTTC. As protein: CASSLGPFGETQYF.

This chain uses TRBV6-4 with TRBJ2-1; D is ambiguous. Trimming took 3 bases from V and 7 from J, leaving 10 bases between them. The CDR3 has 13 residues. CDR1 MRHNA and CDR2 SNTAGT come from the germline V gene. The CDR3 loop reads CASSDGQTNEQFF. DNA of the CDR3: TGTGCCAGCAGTGATGGCCAGACTAATGAGCAGTTCTTC.

The rearrangement uses TRBV7-2 and TRBJ2-2; TRBD2 aligns across 10 bases. V dropped 5 bases and J dropped 5; count of bases not matched to a gene: 5. In germline, CDR1 is SGHTA, CDR2 FQGNSA. The CDR3 is made up of 15 amino acids. The DNA for the CDR3 is TGTGCCAGCAGCGTTCTAGCGGGAGCTACCGGGGAGCTGTTTTTT. It translates to CASSVLAGATGELFF.

V usage is TRBV7-6 and J usage is TRBJ2-1, with 8 nucleotides matching TRBD2. CDR3 length: 16 residues. In germline, CDR1 is SGHVS, CDR2 FNYEAQ. V was pared by 5 bases and J by 0 bases, with 6 bases of the junction left unmatched. The CDR3, as DNA: TGTGCCAGCAGCCTACTAGCGGACCCCTCCTACAATGAGCAGTTCTTC. Translated, it gives CASSLLADPSYNEQFF.

The chain uses TRBV15 and TRBJ1-5; D gene ambiguous. The germline gives CDR1 LNHNV, CDR2 YYDKDF (reference sequence). Trimming removed 3 bases from V and 0 bases from J, with 9 bases in between. This CDR3 has 15 amino acids. CDR3 protein: CATSRDQYSNQPQHF. Here the CDR3 DNA reads TGTGCCACCAGCAGGGACCAATATAGCAATCAGCCCCAGCATTTT. Variable domain in full (rest from reference TRBV15 and TRBJ1-5): DAMVIQNPRYQVTQFGKPVTLSCSQTLNHNVMYWYQQKSSQAPKLLFHYYDKDFNNEADTPDNFQSRRPNTSFCFLDIRSPGLGDTAMYLCATSRDQYSNQPQHFGDGTRLSIL.

The chain joins TRBV12-3 or TRBV12-4 to TRBJ2-1; D unclear. CDR3 length: 12 amino acids. Trimming shortened V by 3 bases and J by 7 bases, and 7 bases separated the two germline ends. The CDR3 sequence: CASSFFGNEQFF. The CDR3 bases are TGTGCCAGCAGTTTTTTCGGGAATGAGCAGTTCTTC.

V usage is TRBV6-2 or TRBV6-3 and J usage is TRBJ2-7; 8 positions match TRBD2. The ends lost 6 bases at V and 0 bases at J; junction bases unmatched: 4. The CDR3 runs 14 residues. CDR1 is MNHEY, CDR2 SVGEGT, per germline. This chain's CDR3 is CASSVAGPSYEQYF. CDR3 DNA: TGTGCCAGCAGCGTAGCGGGGCCCTCCTACGAGCAGTACTTC.

The chain couples TRBV7-9 to TRBJ2-7; the match to TRBD2 covers 11 bases. The CDR3 is 16 amino acids. V shed 5 bases, J shed 0 bases, and the junction held 6 bases outside the gene matches. Per the germline V gene, CDR1 is SEHNR and CDR2 is FQNEAQ (reference sequence). The CDR3 DNA follows: TGTGCCAGCAGCCCGACGGGACTAGCGGTCTCCTACGAGCAGTACTTC. This codes for CASSPTGLAVSYEQYF.

V gene TRBV5-1 combines with J gene TRBJ2-1, with 13 bases lining up with TRBD2. Germline CDR1 and CDR2: SGHRS and YFSETQ. The length of the CDR3 is 15 residues. After removal of 5 bases from V and 8 bases from J, the junction contained 7 bases not matched to a gene. CDR3 residues: CASSLLAGGLDEQFF. The CDR3 DNA reads as TGCGCCAGCAGTTTACTAGCGGGAGGGCTCGATGAGCAGTTCTTC.

The chain uses TRBV10-2 and TRBJ2-2; perhaps D is TRBD1 or TRBD2 (5 bases each). The germline V gene has CDR1 WSHSY and CDR2 SAAADI. The CDR3 is 14 residues long. Trimming took 7 bases from V and 4 from J, leaving 13 bases between them. CDR3 residues: CASTGGGATGELFF. DNA of the CDR3: TGCGCCAGCACTGGGGGTGGGGCCACCGGGGAGCTGTTTTTT.

Worth noting for this clone: The sample carries other DNA sequences with the same CDR3. This chain joins TRBV9 and TRBJ1-5; D is possibly TRBD1 (5 bases). Trimming removed 3 bases from V and 6 bases from J, with 10 bases in between. The CDR3 is made up of 13 amino acids. Germline lookup yields CDR1 SGDLS and CDR2 YYNGEE. The CDR3: CASSAQGGQPQHF. The CDR3 nucleotides are TGTGCCAGCAGCGCTCAGGGAGGTCAGCCCCAGCATTTT.

The chain has TRBV5-6 and TRBJ2-5; no clear D. The CDR3 covers 14 residues. Trimming pared 6 bases from V and 2 bases from J, leaving 14 bases between. The germline V gene encodes CDR1 SGHDT and CDR2 YYEEEE. The CDR3 here is CASTLPGLQETQYF. CDR3 sequence (DNA): TGTGCCAGCACCCTTCCGGGTCTACAAGAGACCCAGTACTTC.

The chain links TRBV13 to TRBJ1-1; TRBD1 matches at 7 bases. This CDR3 is built from 14 residues. Germline V gene sequence: CDR1 PRHDT, CDR2 FYEKMQ (reference sequence). The junction had 6 bases not matched to a gene; V was cut back by 7 bases and J by 1 base. The CDR3 spells CASTPQGENTEAFF. The CDR3 DNA follows: TGTGCCAGCACCCCCCAGGGGGAGAACACTGAAGCTTTCTTT.

This chain uses TRBV19 with TRBJ1-5, with D tentatively TRBD1 (6 bases). Germline V lookup: CDR1 LNHDA, CDR2 SQIVND (reference sequence). V lost 6 bases to trimming and J lost 2 bases, with 14 bases between them. The CDR3 spans 15 residues. CDR3 loop: CASSLDQGRNQPQHF. CDR3 DNA sequence: TGTGCCAGTAGCCTAGACCAGGGGCGCAATCAGCCCCAGCATTTT.

The chain joins TRBV28 to TRBJ1-3; no clear D. V shed 5 bases and J shed 0 bases, with 17 bases lying between them. Germline CDR1 MDHEN, CDR2 SYDVKM. The CDR3 consists of 17 residues. This chain's CDR3 is CASSPPAKPYSGNTIYF. In DNA form, the CDR3 reads TGTGCCAGCAGTCCTCCCGCGAAGCCATACTCTGGAAACACCATATATTTT.

This chain links TRBV4-1 with TRBJ2-3, with TRBD1 matching 10 bases. With 8 bases clipped from V and 5 bases from J, the junction kept 7 bases outside the gene matches. Looked up from germline, CDR1 is MGHRA and CDR2 is YSYEKL. The CDR3 is 14 amino acids. DNA of the CDR3: TGCGCCAGCGGCGACAGGGGGCATGGAGATACGCAGTATTTT. This codes for CASGDRGHGDTQYF.

This CDR3 is CASSPPGAMNTEAFF. The CDR3 DNA sequence: TGTGCCAGCAGCCCGCCAGGGGCAATGAACACTGAAGCTTTCTTT. The chain carries TRBV6-2 or TRBV6-3 and TRBJ1-1; a possible D gene is TRBD1 (6 bases). Trimming removed 6 bases at V and 0 bases at J, with 14 bases between. There are 15 residues in the CDR3. Germline-derived CDR1 and CDR2 are MNHEY and SVGEGT.

This chain uses TRBV4-2 with TRBJ2-3; unclear D gene. The CDR3 covers 15 residues. V lost 3 bases, J lost 0 bases, and 10 bases lay in between. Germline values: CDR1 LGHNA, CDR2 YNFKEQ. The CDR3 sequence: CASSQRSASTDTQYF. Here the CDR3 DNA reads TGTGCCAGCAGCCAGCGGTCCGCTAGCACAGATACGCAGTATTTT.

CDR3 nucleotides: TGTGCCAGCAGCCGGCCCTGGGGGAATGAGCAGTTCTTC. It translates to CASSRPWGNEQFF. The chain recombines TRBV14 with TRBJ2-1; D is tentatively TRBD1 or TRBD2 (5 bases each). Germline V gives CDR1 SGHDN, CDR2 FVKESK. Trimming cost V 4 bases and J 7 bases, with 11 bases left between them. This CDR3 has 13 residues. Combining the CDR3 with reference TRBV14 and TRBJ2-1 gives the whole variable domain EAGVTQFPSHSVIEKGQTVTLRCDPISGHDNLYWYRRVMGKEIKFLLHFVKESKQDESGMPNNRFLAERTGGTYSTLKVQPAELEDSGVYFCASSRPWGNEQFFGPGTRLTVL.

This clone was detected only once. The rearrangement joins TRBV27 to TRBJ1-2, with D possibly matching TRBD1 (5 bases). The CDR3 is 16 residues long. Germline assignment: CDR1 MNHEY and CDR2 SMNVEV (reference sequence). The V and J ends lost 6 bases and 6 bases respectively, with 23 bases between them. The CDR3 coding sequence is TGTGCCAGCAGGCCCTCTACCCAAGGGGCGCATGATGGCTACACCTTC. It translates to CASRPSTQGAHDGYTF.

The genes are TRBV6-5 and TRBJ2-1; D is perhaps TRBD1 (6 bases). This CDR3 comprises 16 residues. Germline V gives CDR1 MNHEY, CDR2 SVGAGI. V shed 2 bases and J shed 7 bases, with 18 bases lying between them. The CDR3 spells CASSYRSRQAANEQFF. Here the CDR3 DNA reads TGTGCCAGCAGTTACCGTTCCCGACAGGCAGCTAATGAGCAGTTCTTC.

This clone was observed once. V usage is TRBV24-1 and J usage is TRBJ2-5, with 11 bases matching TRBD1. The V and J ends lost 1 base and 4 bases, in that order; junction bases with no gene match: 7. This CDR3 contains 17 residues. The germline V gene encodes CDR1 KGHDR and CDR2 SFDVKD. The CDR3 nucleotides read TGTGCCACCAGTGATTTCCCCCGGACAGGGGGCCCAGAGACCCAGTACTTC. Its translation is CATSDFPRTGGPETQYF.

The rearrangement links TRBV3-1 (or the pseudogene TRBV3-2) to TRBJ2-5, with 13 nucleotides matching TRBD2. V trimming: 8 bases; J trimming: 5 bases; junction bases outside the gene matches: 11. Germline CDR1 is LGHDT and CDR2 is YNNKEL (reference sequence). The CDR3 contains 16 residues. The CDR3 DNA reads TGTGCCAGCTCCCGAGGGACTAGCGGGGTTTGGGAGACCCAGTACTTC. Translation: CASSRGTSGVWETQYF.

V is TRBV21-1 and J is TRBJ2-3; the table's D call TRBD2 went unverified against the DNA. TRBV21-1 is a pseudogene segment. This CDR3 comprises 16 residues. The CDR3, as DNA: TGTGCCGCGGGGGGGTTGGTAGCGGCAACCATAGATACGCAGTATTTT. Encoded protein: CAAGGLVAATIDTQYF.

This chain links TRBV30 with TRBJ2-7, with TRBD2 identical over 8 bases. The ends lost 8 bases at V and 5 bases at J; junction bases unmatched: 11. Germline V gene data show CDR1 as GTSNPN and CDR2 as SVGIG (reference sequence). The CDR3 extends over 13 amino acids. The CDR3 is CAGGVSGNHEQYF. CDR3 coding DNA: TGTGCCGGAGGTGTTAGCGGGAACCACGAGCAGTACTTC.

In this sample, this clone turned up a few times. V is TRBV5-1 and J is TRBJ1-6; no clear D gene. The germline V and J ends were trimmed by 3 bases and 8 bases, with 12 bases remaining between them. Per the germline V gene, CDR1 is SGHRS and CDR2 is YFSETQ. The CDR3 totals 14 residues. CDR3 sequence (DNA): TGCGCCAGCAGCTCGGCGGGTCGGGATTCACCCCTCCACTTT. Protein sequence: CASSSAGRDSPLHF.

In its sample, this clone was seen once. The rearrangement links TRBV5-4 to TRBJ1-6; D is perhaps TRBD1 (6 bases). The CDR3 loop spans 14 amino acids. Trimming took 4 bases from V and 4 from J, leaving 9 bases between them. Germline V gene lookup returns CDR1 SGHNT and CDR2 YYREEE (reference sequence). The CDR3 region is CASSGQGYNSPLHF. The CDR3 coding sequence is TGTGCCAGCAGCGGGCAGGGGTATAATTCACCCCTCCACTTT.

This clone has more than one count but fewer than ten. The chain is built from TRBV4-3 and TRBJ1-1, with D possibly matching TRBD1 (5 bases). The CDR3 is 17 amino acids. V was clipped by 0 bases and J by 0 bases, with 14 bases between them. In germline, CDR1 is LGHNA, CDR2 YSLEER. The CDR3 spells CASSQDRAGFMNTEAFF. The CDR3, as DNA: TGCGCCAGCAGCCAAGATCGTGCAGGGTTCATGAACACTGAAGCTTTCTTT.